The entry below describes one T cell receptor (beta chain). Which antigen it targets is not known. No clone much larger than this one lies a single base away; base qualities are absent. This sample's time point label indicates: 4 weeks on oral tofacitinib. The treatment or condition label for this specimen denotes: oral pan-JAK inhibitor, 5-10 mg twice daily. From alopecia areata patients, peripheral blood was collected along with lesional scalp punch biopsies. After PBMCs were isolated by density centrifugation and stained for CD3, CD4 and CD8, a FACSAria was used to sort CD4+ and CD8+ T cells. Receptor libraries were prepared by the immunoSEQ multiplex PCR assay. For TCR sequencing, RNA was extracted from every sample and reverse transcribed into cDNA to serve as template. SuperScript III was used for first-strand cDNA synthesis, primed with a 2:1 mix of oligo-dT and random hexamers. Amplification bias was assessed with a synthetic immune receptor repertoire, and residual bias was removed computationally. Under the source paper's analysis protocol: Raw reads were preprocessed to remove errors, and CDR3 was defined by IMGT conventions from the conserved cysteine to phenylalanine. To get clonality, Shannon entropy was normalized by log2 of the number of productive unique TCRs and the result was subtracted from 1. Whether scalp clones were CD4 or CD8 was inferred by matching scalp TCRbeta sequences against CD4 and CD8 repertoires sorted from blood. This immuneACCESS table, as held by TCRdb, lists in-frame sequences with V and J called but not all clones. Of the missing ones, under half trace to an unresolved V gene in checked studies; the others have no known cause. V and J calls and clone size are those listed in that table; D and trimming were worked out from the DNA. This sample lists roughly 120,000 clones; roughly 63% were detected once. Of the sample, under 35% falls within the top ten clones.

CDR1 and CDR2, per the germline V gene (reference sequence), are MNHEY and SMNVEV. Here V drops 6 bases and J drops 1 base, and the junction holds 7 bases not matched to any gene. The CDR3 covers 16 residues, taking in both the cysteine and the phenylalanine. Left in the record is the CDR3 DNA by itself, 48 bases read in frame from the first base. The sample is drawn from a study of CD8+ T cells in alopecia areata (dated by TCRdb to 2017 to 2018). Some background on the complete study: The treated patients took part in an open-label pilot trial in which moderate-to-severe alopecia areata was treated with oral tofacitinib at 5 to 10 mg twice daily. Tofacitinib was given for 6 to 18 months, followed by 6 months of follow-up off drug to assess delayed response and recurrence. In treated patients, disease severity was measured using the SALT score, which gives the percentage of scalp surface area affected. High-throughput TCRbeta sequencing was used to examine T cell clonal expansion in alopecia areata in both the C3H/HeJ mouse model and human patients. Scalp tissue and sorted CD4+ and CD8+ peripheral blood T cells from patchy and totalis/universalis alopecia areata patients and from healthy controls were covered by human TCRbeta sequencing. Biopsies were taken from tofacitinib-treated patients at baseline and at 4 and 24 weeks of treatment, and a later scalp biopsy was taken in several of the tofacitinib-treated patients. Scalp clonality was compared across normal scalp (n=4), patchy alopecia areata scalp (n=8), and alopecia totalis/universalis scalp (n=8). RNA came from the PAXgene miRNA kit for fixed scalp, the miRNeasy kit for PBMCs, and the RNeasy kit for mouse skin. TCRbeta CDR3 regions were amplified by immunoSEQ multiplex PCR using 35 Vbeta forward and 13 Jbeta reverse primers.

Paper-wide results and their limitations: Shared TCR sequences between patients were less evident than in mice, which may be partly attributable to HLA diversity in the patient population. Because the treated cohort was small and included a single nonresponder, larger studies are needed to assess links between baseline CD8+ expansion and response. Tofacitinib significantly decreased scalp clonality and the number of expanded CD8+ clones among the top 100 scalp clones. Lesional scalp, especially in alopecia totalis/universalis, showed higher clonality and more expanded CD8+ clones than normal scalp, suggesting antigenic drive. Many expanded lesional clones were found to persist in scalp and blood during tofacitinib treatment, and relapse after treatment cessation may be partly explained by this persistence. Unlike mouse skin, where gammadelta T cells dominate, normal human skin contains resident alphabeta T cells that get sequenced too, which complicates analysis of the scalp TCR repertoire.

This sample comprised CD8+ T cells sorted from blood, obtained at week 4, from a patient treated with tofacitinib. This clonotype was obtained from a human donor with alopecia areata. The chain couples TRBV27 to TRBJ2-5, with 11 central nucleotides matching TRBD2. The DNA is TGTGCCAGCAGCCCCACACTAGCGGGGGTCCAAGAGACCCAGTACTTC. This translates into CASSPTLAGVQETQYF.